This T cell receptor beta chain stems from a study of OX40 agonist ivuxolimab in advanced cancers. Study-wide background: It was permissible to have had prior anti-PD-1, anti-PD-L1 or anti-CTLA-4 therapy, and about 40% had some.

As to this clone: The antigen remains unidentified.

CDR3 length: 13 residues. Germline V gene sequence: CDR1 GTSNPN, CDR2 SVGIG (reference sequence). V was clipped by 7 bases and J by 0 bases, with 13 bases between them. The assay was immunoSEQ multiplex PCR, and TCRdb's table has in-frame clones only and misses some. This sample has approximately 73,000 clones; about 85% occur once, and the top ten carry approximately 1.3%. Study-level findings and limits: Among expanded peripheral T cells, antigen specificity went undetermined. By week 6 at 0.1 to 3.0 mg/kg, blood CD4+ and CD8+ T cells had expanded clonally. People who partly responded at 0.1-3.0 mg/kg had some of the least clonal expansion seen.

The V and J genes are TRBV30 and TRBJ2-7; weak D call: TRBD1 (6 bases). The TCR sequence derives from an adult with an advanced solid tumor such as melanoma, head and neck, liver or kidney cancer. The sequencing here drew on CD4+ or CD8+ T cells sorted from blood, taken in a trial of the OX40 agonist ivuxolimab. The CDR3 is CAFDRKSSYEQYF. The CDR3 bases are TGTGCCTTTGACAGGAAAAGCTCCTACGAGCAGTACTTC. The whole variable domain, remainder taken from reference TRBV30 and TRBJ2-7, is SQTIHQWPATLVQPVGSPLSLECTVEGTSNPNLYWYRQAAGRGLQLLFYSVGIGQISSEVPQNLSASRPQDRQFILSSKKLLLSDSGFYLCAFDRKSSYEQYFGPGTRLTVT.